These T cell receptor beta chains were read from a single sample in a study of blood T cell repertoires in COVID-19. Some clones are missing from TCRdb's copy, which holds only in-frame ones; the method was immunoSEQ multiplex PCR. Here the sample spans some 190,000 clones, 60% to 80% being singletons. The material sequenced was PBMCs or T cells enriched from blood (not recorded which). These receptor sequences come from a man aged 55 to 70 who had been exposed to COVID-19. The CDR3 runs from the conserved cysteine through the conserved F or W. The D gene is left open where the match is weak. Some rows have no size entry. The others give once, few or many, or a class for an expanded clone.

d_call: TRBD1; v_call: TRBV19; clone_size: -; j_call: TRBJ1-1; cdr3_aa: CASSLQGADTEAFF; cdr3_nt: TGTGCCAGTAGCCTACAGGGGGCTGACACTGAAGCTTTCTTT
d_call: -; v_call: TRBV6-1; clone_size: -; j_call: TRBJ1-2; cdr3_aa: CASSESGGYGYTF; cdr3_nt: TGTGCCAGCAGTGAATCGGGAGGCTATGGCTACACCTTC
d_call: TRBD1; v_call: TRBV9; clone_size: -; j_call: TRBJ2-7; cdr3_aa: CASSRDRGTFDEQYF; cdr3_nt: TGTGCCAGCAGCCGGGACAGGGGGACTTTCGACGAGCAGTACTTC
d_call: TRBD2; v_call: TRBV2; clone_size: -; j_call: TRBJ2-1; cdr3_aa: CASSGMVAGGRNNEQFF; cdr3_nt: TGTGCCAGCAGTGGGATGGTCGCGGGAGGGCGGAACAATGAGCAGTTCTTC
d_call: -; v_call: TRBV21-1; clone_size: -; j_call: TRBJ2-4; cdr3_aa: CAGPGTPKNIQYF; cdr3_nt: TGTGCCGGGCCCGGGACACCCAAAAACATTCAGTACTTC
d_call: TRBD2; v_call: TRBV7-3; clone_size: -; j_call: TRBJ2-1; cdr3_aa: CASSLGLAGYNEQFF; cdr3_nt: TGTGCCAGCAGCTTAGGGCTAGCGGGGTACAATGAGCAGTTCTTC
d_call: TRBD1; v_call: TRBV24-1; clone_size: few; j_call: TRBJ1-5; cdr3_aa: CATSDSTGALSQPQHF; cdr3_nt: TGTGCCACCAGTGATTCGACAGGGGCCCTTAGTCAGCCCCAGCATTTT
d_call: -; v_call: TRBV6-2/TRBV6-3; clone_size: once; j_call: TRBJ1-5; cdr3_aa: CASSRLADGNQPQHF; cdr3_nt: TGTGCCAGCAGTAGACTTGCAGACGGCAATCAGCCCCAGCATTTT
d_call: TRBD2; v_call: TRBV7-9; clone_size: -; j_call: TRBJ2-1; cdr3_aa: CASSFSGTSYNEQFF; cdr3_nt: TGTGCCAGCAGCTTTAGCGGGACATCCTACAATGAGCAGTTCTTC
d_call: TRBD1; v_call: TRBV19; clone_size: -; j_call: TRBJ1-2; cdr3_aa: CASSIGTGGYTF; cdr3_nt: TGTGCCAGTAGTATAGGGACAGGTGGCTACACCTTC
d_call: -; v_call: TRBV5-8; clone_size: few; j_call: TRBJ1-1; cdr3_aa: CASSLGITGDYEAFF; cdr3_nt: TGTGCCAGCAGCTTGGGCATCACGGGGGATTATGAAGCTTTCTTT
d_call: -; v_call: TRBV7-6; clone_size: -; j_call: TRBJ2-7; cdr3_aa: CASSLQGTYEQYF; cdr3_nt: TGTGCCAGCAGCTTACAGGGAACCTACGAGCAGTACTTC
d_call: -; v_call: TRBV21-1; clone_size: -; j_call: TRBJ2-1; cdr3_aa: CASTWGLAGDEQFF; cdr3_nt: TGTGCCAGCACTTGGGGCCTCGCCGGCGATGAGCAGTTCTTC
d_call: TRBD2; v_call: TRBV6-6; clone_size: once; j_call: TRBJ2-3; cdr3_aa: CASSSYPGLAGESTDTQYF; cdr3_nt: TGTGCCAGCAGCTCCTACCCGGGACTAGCGGGAGAGAGCACAGATACGCAGTATTTT
d_call: TRBD2; v_call: TRBV9; clone_size: once; j_call: TRBJ2-7; cdr3_aa: CASSAGLAGGDSYEQYF; cdr3_nt: TGTGCCAGCAGCGCGGGACTAGCGGGAGGTGACTCCTACGAGCAGTACTTC
d_call: TRBD1; v_call: TRBV7-9; clone_size: -; j_call: TRBJ2-7; cdr3_aa: CASSPPGQGSEQYF; cdr3_nt: TGTGCCAGCAGCCCCCCGGGACAGGGGTCCGAGCAGTACTTC
d_call: TRBD1; v_call: TRBV2; clone_size: -; j_call: TRBJ1-5; cdr3_aa: CASSWGQSSQPQHF; cdr3_nt: TGTGCCAGCAGTTGGGGACAGTCCAGTCAGCCCCAGCATTTT
d_call: TRBD1; v_call: TRBV19; clone_size: -; j_call: TRBJ2-6; cdr3_aa: CASSALTGSGANVLTF; cdr3_nt: TGTGCCAGTAGTGCCCTGACAGGGTCTGGGGCCAACGTCCTGACTTTC
d_call: TRBD2; v_call: TRBV6-2/TRBV6-3; clone_size: -; j_call: TRBJ2-3; cdr3_aa: CASSRLGLAETRTDTQYF; cdr3_nt: TGTGCCAGCAGCCGACTAGGACTAGCGGAGACCCGCACAGATACGCAGTATTTT
d_call: TRBD2; v_call: TRBV10-3; clone_size: -; j_call: TRBJ2-7; cdr3_aa: CAISERTSGSYEQYF; cdr3_nt: TGTGCCATCAGTGAGCGCACTAGCGGGAGTTACGAGCAGTACTTC
d_call: -; v_call: TRBV5-6; clone_size: -; j_call: TRBJ1-2; cdr3_aa: CASSRPMTGRNYGYTF; cdr3_nt: TGTGCCAGCAGCCGCCCTATGACAGGCAGGAACTATGGCTACACCTTC
d_call: TRBD1; v_call: TRBV2; clone_size: -; j_call: TRBJ2-7; cdr3_aa: CASRRGTGGSYEQYF; cdr3_nt: TGTGCCAGCCGAAGGGGGACAGGGGGCTCCTACGAGCAGTACTTC
d_call: -; v_call: TRBV3-1/TRBV3-2; clone_size: -; j_call: TRBJ1-6; cdr3_aa: CASSLTAELSPLHF; cdr3_nt: TGTGCCAGCAGCCTTACTGCGGAACTCTCACCCCTCCACTTT
d_call: TRBD2; v_call: TRBV9; clone_size: -; j_call: TRBJ2-4; cdr3_aa: CASSPGTSLNIQYF; cdr3_nt: TGTGCCAGCAGCCCAGGGACTAGCTTAAACATTCAGTACTTC
d_call: TRBD1; v_call: TRBV6-5; clone_size: -; j_call: TRBJ1-5; cdr3_aa: CASLGTAEGQPQHF; cdr3_nt: TGTGCCAGCCTCGGGACAGCCGAGGGTCAGCCCCAGCATTTT
d_call: -; v_call: TRBV6-6; clone_size: few; j_call: TRBJ1-2; cdr3_aa: CASSPWSFREKGYGYTF; cdr3_nt: TGTGCCAGCAGTCCCTGGTCCTTCCGGGAGAAGGGCTATGGCTACACCTTC
d_call: TRBD2; v_call: TRBV6-4; clone_size: -; j_call: TRBJ2-3; cdr3_aa: CASSDNGGRGADTQYF; cdr3_nt: TGTGCCAGCAGTGACAATGGCGGGAGGGGCGCAGATACGCAGTATTTT
d_call: TRBD2; v_call: TRBV9; clone_size: -; j_call: TRBJ2-7; cdr3_aa: CASSVGGLAGGQAYEQYF; cdr3_nt: TGTGCCAGCAGCGTAGGGGGACTAGCGGGAGGGCAGGCCTACGAGCAGTACTTC
d_call: -; v_call: TRBV9; clone_size: -; j_call: TRBJ1-2; cdr3_aa: CASSAGFHGYTF; cdr3_nt: TGTGCCAGCAGCGCAGGGTTCCATGGCTACACCTTC
d_call: -; v_call: TRBV5-1; clone_size: -; j_call: TRBJ1-1; cdr3_aa: CASSLTLQGRGTEAFF; cdr3_nt: TGCGCCAGCAGCCTGACCCTTCAGGGGCGAGGAACTGAAGCTTTCTTT
d_call: -; v_call: TRBV5-3; clone_size: -; j_call: TRBJ1-4; cdr3_aa: CARTSQGNEKLFF; cdr3_nt: TGTGCCAGAACTTCTCAGGGGAATGAAAAACTGTTTTTT
d_call: -; v_call: TRBV11-3; clone_size: -; j_call: TRBJ1-6; cdr3_aa: CASSLDRGSPLHF; cdr3_nt: TGTGCCAGCAGCTTAGATAGAGGGTCACCCCTCCACTTT
d_call: -; v_call: TRBV28; clone_size: -; j_call: TRBJ1-2; cdr3_aa: CASSFLDIRRGAGYTF; cdr3_nt: TGTGCCAGCAGTTTTTTGGACATCCGGAGAGGAGCTGGCTACACCTTC
d_call: -; v_call: TRBV7-2; clone_size: few; j_call: TRBJ1-6; cdr3_aa: CASSLTVIGSPLHF; cdr3_nt: TGTGCCAGCAGTTTGACAGTAATAGGCTCACCCCTCCACTTT
d_call: -; v_call: TRBV6-5; clone_size: many; j_call: TRBJ1-3; cdr3_aa: CASTIGTGSGNTIYF; cdr3_nt: TGTGCCAGCACCATAGGGACTGGCTCTGGAAACACCATATATTTT
d_call: -; v_call: TRBV11-2; clone_size: once; j_call: TRBJ2-5; cdr3_aa: CASSLDHGGWETQYF; cdr3_nt: TGTGCCAGCAGCTTAGATCACGGCGGGTGGGAGACCCAGTACTTC
d_call: TRBD1; v_call: TRBV6-5; clone_size: -; j_call: TRBJ2-7; cdr3_aa: CASSYTPGQALGEQYF; cdr3_nt: TGTGCCAGCAGTTACACTCCGGGACAGGCCTTGGGGGAGCAGTACTTC
d_call: TRBD1; v_call: TRBV29-1; clone_size: -; j_call: TRBJ1-1; cdr3_aa: CSVGTGGTTEAFF; cdr3_nt: TGCAGCGTCGGAACAGGGGGCACCACTGAAGCTTTCTTT
d_call: TRBD1; v_call: TRBV19; clone_size: -; j_call: TRBJ1-6; cdr3_aa: CASSPDRGNNSPLHF; cdr3_nt: TGTGCCAGTAGTCCCGACAGGGGAAATAATTCACCCCTCCACTTT
d_call: TRBD1; v_call: TRBV28; clone_size: -; j_call: TRBJ1-5; cdr3_aa: CASSSSLGQGLTAQHF; cdr3_nt: TGTGCCAGCAGCTCCTCTTTGGGACAGGGTTTAACGGCCCAGCATTTT
d_call: -; v_call: TRBV9; clone_size: -; j_call: TRBJ1-1; cdr3_aa: CASSAGGSSFF; cdr3_nt: TGTGCCAGCAGCGCCGGGGGGTCGTCTTTCTTT
d_call: -; v_call: TRBV19; clone_size: -; j_call: TRBJ2-5; cdr3_aa: CASSILSGTQYF; cdr3_nt: TGTGCCAGTAGTATCCTATCGGGGACCCAGTACTTC
d_call: TRBD2; v_call: TRBV7-2; clone_size: -; j_call: TRBJ2-5; cdr3_aa: CASSFTGTRRETQYF; cdr3_nt: TGTGCCAGCAGCTTTACCGGGACTAGGAGGGAGACCCAGTACTTC
d_call: -; v_call: TRBV7-2; clone_size: -; j_call: TRBJ1-5; cdr3_aa: CASSPSLAGQPQHF; cdr3_nt: TGTGCCAGCAGCCCTTCCCTGGCTGGCCAGCCCCAGCATTTT
d_call: TRBD1; v_call: TRBV18; clone_size: few; j_call: TRBJ2-5; cdr3_aa: CASSPRTGIGDYQETQYF; cdr3_nt: TGTGCCAGCTCACCGCGGACAGGAATCGGGGATTACCAAGAGACCCAGTACTTC